What follows are 29 T cell receptor beta chains derived from one specimen sequenced in a study of T cell clonality in common variable immunodeficiency. Some clones are missing from TCRdb's copy, which holds only in-frame ones; the method was immunoSEQ multiplex PCR. The sample has approximately 60,000 clones, none seen only once. The sample comprised peripheral blood mononuclear cells. The receptors shown here come from a person aged 18-69 years in good health.

This clone showed up many times. Sequencing ends 3 residues short of the CDR3 end; the germline J gene provides the rest. V and J are TRBV19 and TRBJ2-1, with 14 positions matching TRBD2. The V segment lost 3 bases and the J segment 9 bases; nucleotides outside the gene matches: 10. Germline V gives CDR1 LNHDA, CDR2 SQIVND (reference sequence). This CDR3 has 17 residues. The sequenced CDR3 bases are TGTGCCAGTAGTATCATAGGACTAGCGGGGGGAAAGAGTGAG. This sequence encodes CASSIIGLAGGKSE. The CDR3 in its entirety is CASSIIGLAGGKSEQFF.

There are many counts of this clone. Read sequence stops 3 residues before the CDR3 end, and the germline J gene provides the missing end. The chain combines TRBV6-1 with TRBJ1-5; 7 positions agree with TRBD1. The junction had 7 bases not matched to a gene; V was cut back by 2 bases and J by 6 bases. This CDR3 has 15 residues. Looked up from germline, CDR1 is MNHNS and CDR2 is SASEGT. CDR3: CASSERDRVFQPQHF. CDR3 DNA (partial): TGTGCCAGCAGTGAAAGAGACAGGGTTTTTCAGCCC.

This clone showed up many times. The observed sequence ends 3 residues before the CDR3 terminus, with the missing tail filled in from the germline J gene. V usage is TRBV6-4 and J usage is TRBJ2-3; D uncertain. The CDR3 runs to 14 residues. Germline V gives CDR1 MRHNA, CDR2 SNTAGT. The ends were cut back, 4 bases at V and 1 base at J, with 9 bases in the middle. The sequenced CDR3 bases are TGTGCCAGCAGTGTGGCAGGAGGCACAGATACG. It specifies CASSVAGGTDT. The full CDR3 reads CASSVAGGTDTQYF.

In its sample, this clone was seen a few times. The read finishes 3 residues shy of the CDR3 end, and the germline J gene is used to complete it. The V and J genes are TRBV2 and TRBJ2-7; 7 bases fit TRBD1. Trimming at V came to 6 bases and at J to 3 bases, leaving 8 bases not matched to a gene. This CDR3 spans 14 amino acids. Looked up from germline, CDR1 is SNHLY and CDR2 is FYNNEI. The CDR3: CASRPGTASYEQYF. The CDR3 DNA, read in part, is TGTGCCAGCAGGCCCGGGACAGCCAGCTACGAG.

This clone was recorded many times. With the read ending 3 residues before the CDR3 end, the germline J gene is used to fill in that end. This chain uses TRBV30 with TRBJ1-2; D is undetermined. This CDR3 region has 12 residues. Germline V gene sequence: CDR1 GTSNPN, CDR2 SVGIG (reference sequence). The CDR3 DNA, read in part, is TGTGCCTGGAGTGAAAGGGCTGAGGGC. Amino acids: CAWSERAEG. The full CDR3 is CAWSERAEGYTF. The whole variable domain, filled in from reference TRBV30 and TRBJ1-2, reads SQTIHQWPATLVQPVGSPLSLECTVEGTSNPNLYWYRQAAGRGLQLLFYSVGIGQISSEVPQNLSASRPQDRQFILSSKKLLLSDSGFYLCAWSERAEGYTFGSGTRLTVV.

This clone has at least ten counts. From the germline J gene comes the end of the CDR3, since the read stops 3 residues before it. This rearrangement joins TRBV29-1 to TRBJ1-1; possible D gene TRBD1, 6 bases. The V end was cut by 6 bases, the J end by 1 base, with 12 bases between. CDR1 and CDR2 (germline): SQVTM, ANQGSEA. The CDR3 runs to 13 residues. The sequenced CDR3 bases are TGCAGCGTACGGCAACAGGGGAACACTGAA. It specifies CSVRQQGNTE. The entire CDR3 sequence reads CSVRQQGNTEAFF. The variable domain in full, completed from reference TRBV29-1 and TRBJ1-1, reads SAVISQKPSRDICQRGTSLTIQCQVDSQVTMMFWYRQQPGQSLTLIATANQGSEATYESGFVIDKFPISRPNLTFSTLTVSNMSPEDSSIYLCSVRQQGNTEAFFGQGTRLTVV.

This clone came up many times. CDR3 DNA (partial): TGTGCCAGTAGAGGCCGGGACAGGGCGGAAAAG. Translated: CASRGRDRAEK. The whole CDR3 protein reads CASRGRDRAEKLFF. The gene calls are TRBV19 and TRBJ2-2; 9 bases match TRBD1. The read terminates 3 residues before the CDR3 end, so the remaining end is supplied by the germline J gene. CDR3 length: 14 residues. CDR1 and CDR2 (germline): LNHDA, SQIVND (reference sequence).

This clone was observed at least ten times. The read ends 3 residues shy of where the CDR3 ends; the end is completed using the germline J gene. The V and J genes are TRBV12-5 and TRBJ2-6; a possible D gene is TRBD1 (5 bases). The ends were cut back, 1 base at V and 8 bases at J, with 15 bases in the middle. The CDR3 covers 16 residues. From germline, CDR1 is LGHNT and CDR2 FRNRAP. Partial CDR3 DNA: TGTGCTAGTGGTTTGGCTGACAGTTCTTTTACCAACGTC. Translation: CASGLADSSFTNV. The whole CDR3 sequence reads CASGLADSSFTNVLTF.

This clone appeared many times. Read sequence stops 3 residues before the CDR3 end, and the germline J gene provides the missing end. The chain combines TRBV5-4 with TRBJ2-3; TRBD2 matches 7 bases. Germline V lookup: CDR1 SGHNT, CDR2 YYREEE (reference sequence). Unmatched junction bases numbered 6, after V lost 4 bases and J lost 4 bases. The CDR3 is made up of 14 amino acids. CDR3 amino acids: CASSQRAGADTQYF. The sequenced part of the CDR3 DNA is TGTGCCAGCAGCCAACGGGCGGGGGCAGATACG.

In its sample, this clone was seen many times. The junction differs from germline at one of its ends, possibly a read error. The read is 3 residues too short to cover the CDR3 end, so that end is filled in from the germline J gene. The rearrangement uses TRBV4-2 and TRBJ2-4, with D uncertain. CDR3 length equals 14 residues. CDR1 LGHNA and CDR2 YNFKEQ come from the germline V gene. CDR3 bases read: TGCGCCAGCCGCGTCCAAACAGCCAAAAACATT. It specifies CASRVQTAKNI. In full, the CDR3 is CASRVQTAKNIQYF.

This clone was detected ten times or more. The read gets to within 3 residues of the CDR3 end, and the germline J gene fills in the rest. This rearrangement joins TRBV7-9 to TRBJ2-5; D is undetermined. Deletions cut 4 bases from V and 2 bases from J, with 14 bases between. The CDR3 has 15 amino acids. The germline V gene encodes CDR1 SEHNR and CDR2 FQNEAQ (reference sequence). CDR3 bases read: TGTGCCAGCAGCTCTGGGCGTAGGAATCAAGAGACC. Amino acids: CASSSGRRNQET. In full, the CDR3 is CASSSGRRNQETQYF.

This clone has only a few counts. The CDR3 end falls 3 residues outside the read, so it is completed with the germline J gene. The chain employs TRBV7-2 and TRBJ2-1, with D maybe TRBD1 (6 bases). V was pared by 4 bases and J by 4 bases, with 14 bases between. The CDR3 length is 15 residues. CDR1 and CDR2 from the germline V gene are SGHTA and FQGNSA. The CDR3 protein is CASSSNSGQYNEQFF. CDR3 DNA (partial): TGTGCCAGCAGCTCCAATTCCGGACAGTACAATGAG.

Worth noting for this clone: The CDR3 extends 3 residues past the end of the read, so its final part is completed from the germline J gene. The chain couples TRBV19 to TRBJ1-1; 11 positions agree with TRBD1. Germline V gene data show CDR1 as LNHDA and CDR2 as SQIVND (reference sequence). This CDR3 spans 15 amino acids. CDR3 residues: CASSMGTGGTYEAFF. The part of the CDR3 DNA that was read is TGTGCCAGTAGTATGGGGACAGGGGGTACCTACGAG. The whole variable domain, filled in from reference TRBV19 and TRBJ1-1, reads DGGITQSPKYLFRKEGQNVTLSCEQNLNHDAMYWYRQDPGQGLRLIYYSQIVNDFQKGDIAEGYSVSREKKESFPLTVTSAQKNPTAFYLCASSMGTGGTYEAFFGQGTRLTVV.

This clone was recorded many times. The read ends 3 residues early relative to the CDR3; the germline J gene fills the gap. The V call is TRBV20-1, the J call TRBJ2-7; 14 bases are shared with TRBD2. The germline CDR1 and CDR2 sequences are DFQATT and SNEGSKA (reference sequence). CDR3 length: 18 amino acids. Germline trimming cut 2 bases from V and 4 bases from J; bases unmatched to any gene: 13. The CDR3 spells CSARTTGRGLAGAYEQYF. Incomplete CDR3 DNA: TGCAGTGCTAGAACAACAGGGAGGGGACTAGCGGGAGCTTACGAG.

This clone was counted ten times or more. The CDR3 goes on 3 residues after the read ends, and that part is filled in from the germline J gene. The chain combines TRBV7-6 with TRBJ2-3; a weak D match, TRBD2 (7 bases). The CDR3 has 18 amino acids. The V gene's germline CDR1 is SGHVS and CDR2 FNYEAQ. With 1 base removed from V and 3 bases from J, the gap between germline ends came to 20 bases. This chain's CDR3 is CASSLEGGGQTFTDTQYF. The sequenced part of the CDR3 DNA is TGTGCCAGCAGCTTAGAGGGGGGGGGACAAACCTTTACAGATACG.

This clone was observed many times. The CDR3 end lies 3 residues beyond the end of the read and is filled in from the germline J gene. The V call is TRBV6-1, the J call TRBJ2-2, with D maybe TRBD2 (6 bases). Germline V gene sequence: CDR1 MNHNS, CDR2 SASEGT. The CDR3 consists of 16 residues. The ends were cut back, 2 bases at V and 3 bases at J, with 13 bases in the middle. The CDR3 spells CASSETGGEDTGELFF. The part of the CDR3 DNA that was read is TGTGCCAGCAGTGAAACCGGCGGGGAGGACACCGGGGAG.

This clone occurred many times. The DNA ends 3 residues before the CDR3 does, and the rest of the CDR3 is filled in from the germline J gene. This rearrangement joins TRBV5-1 to TRBJ2-3, with D possibly matching TRBD1 (6 bases). There are 17 residues in the CDR3. Trimming took 4 bases from V and 4 from J, leaving 22 bases between them. The germline gives CDR1 SGHRS, CDR2 YFSETQ. Incomplete CDR3 DNA: TGCGCCAGCAGCCGATACCCCGGGACACAACGTCCAGATACG. Translation: CASSRYPGTQRPDT. The complete CDR3 protein is CASSRYPGTQRPDTQYF.

As for this clone: A much larger clone is a single base away; this may be a read error. The read is 3 residues too short to cover the CDR3 end, so that end is filled in from the germline J gene. The rearrangement links TRBV7-8 to TRBJ1-6; no reliable D call. Germline CDR1 and CDR2: SGHVS and FQNEAQ. The ends were cut back, 8 bases at V and 9 bases at J, with 11 bases in the middle. The CDR3 length is 12 residues. The CDR3 region is CASGQAGSPLHF. Partial CDR3 DNA: TGTGCCAGCGGGCAGGCTGGTTCACCC.

There are many counts of this clone. Incomplete CDR3 DNA: TGCAGTGCTAGAAAACGGTCTTATTCACCC. Amino acid sequence: CSARKRSYSP. The full CDR3 protein reads CSARKRSYSPLHF. The chain couples TRBV20-1 to TRBJ1-6; D is undetermined. The read stops 3 residues short of the end of the CDR3; the missing end is completed from the germline J gene. The germline gives CDR1 DFQATT, CDR2 SNEGSKA (reference sequence). This CDR3 contains 13 residues. V lost 2 bases to trimming and J lost 8 bases, with 10 bases between them.

In this sample, this clone turned up many times. The read falls 3 residues short of the CDR3 end, and the missing part is taken from the germline J gene. This sequence joins TRBV7-3 and TRBJ2-1; 7 bases match TRBD1. The CDR3 contains 15 residues. Germline trimming cut 2 bases from V and 7 bases from J; bases unmatched to any gene: 8. Germline values: CDR1 SGHTA, CDR2 FQGTGA. CDR3 sequence reads: CASSLSGQVSNEQFF. The covered CDR3 bases are TGTGCCAGCAGCTTATCAGGACAGGTGTCGAATGAG.

This clone came up many times. The CDR3 is cut off 3 residues early in the read; its end comes from the germline J gene. The chain carries TRBV19 and TRBJ1-6; TRBD1 is a possible D gene (5 bases). Germline V gives CDR1 LNHDA, CDR2 SQIVND (reference sequence). The CDR3 length is 17 residues. V was clipped by 4 bases and J by 4 bases, with 17 bases between them. Here the CDR3 reads CASSTRQTGVYNSPLHF. CDR3 DNA (partial): TGTGCCAGTAGTACCCGACAGACGGGGGTTTATAATTCACCC.

This clone showed up many times. The read comes to an end 3 residues before the CDR3 does, leaving the germline J gene to fill in the end. The rearrangement uses TRBV5-1 and TRBJ1-1, with a weak D call TRBD1 (5 bases). This CDR3 has 16 amino acids. The germline V and J ends were trimmed by 6 bases and 0 bases, with 18 bases remaining between them. Germline loops: CDR1 SGHRS, CDR2 YFSETQ. The CDR3 loop reads CASTLRAGTLNTEAFF. The CDR3 bases that were read are TGCGCCAGCACGTTGAGAGCGGGGACCTTGAACACTGAA.

CDR3 amino acids: CASSQEGLNYDYTF. Partial CDR3 DNA: TGTGCCAGCAGTCAGGAGGGACTGAACTACGAC. The rearrangement links TRBV2 to TRBJ1-2; a weak D match, TRBD1 (5 bases). The CDR3 end falls 3 residues outside the read, so it is completed with the germline J gene. CDR3 length: 14 residues. Germline V gene data show CDR1 as SNHLY and CDR2 as FYNNEI. The full variable domain, rest sourced from reference TRBV2 and TRBJ1-2, is EPEVTQTPSHQVTQMGQEVILRCVPISNHLYFYWYRQILGQKVEFLVSFYNNEISEKSEIFDDQFSVERPDGSNFTLKIRSTKLEDSAMYFCASSQEGLNYDYTFGSGTRLTVV.

This clone came up many times. Sequencing ends 3 residues short of the CDR3 end; the germline J gene provides the rest. The V and J genes are TRBV10-1 and TRBJ1-1; D uncertain. V lost 3 bases and J lost 3, with 5 bases in between. In germline, CDR1 is WNHNN, CDR2 SYGVQD (reference sequence). This CDR3 region has 12 residues. CDR3 protein: CASSEQDTEAFF. CDR3 bases read: TGCGCCAGCAGTGAACAAGACACTGAA.

This clone occurred many times. Sequencing ends 3 residues short of the CDR3 end; the germline J gene provides the rest. The chain has TRBV5-6 and TRBJ1-2, with TRBD1 identical over 9 bases. J gave up 5 bases and V 0 bases, and 5 bases lay outside the gene matches. Germline assignment: CDR1 SGHDT and CDR2 YYEEEE. The CDR3 extends over 15 amino acids. The CDR3 loop reads CASSLDTGGLYGYTF. CDR3 DNA (partial): TGTGCCAGCAGCTTGGATACAGGGGGCCTGTATGGC.

This clone appeared many times. The read ends 3 residues early relative to the CDR3; the germline J gene fills the gap. The chain combines TRBV5-8 with TRBJ1-5, with TRBD1 identical over 9 bases. The V gene's germline CDR1 is SGHTS and CDR2 YDEGEE. Germline trimming cut 4 bases from V and 5 bases from J; bases unmatched to any gene: 7. The CDR3 covers 15 residues. The CDR3 DNA, read in part, is TGTGCCAGCAGCAGAGGGACAGGGCAGGATCAGCCC. Protein sequence: CASSRGTGQDQP. The full CDR3 sequence reads CASSRGTGQDQPQHF.

There are many counts of this clone. The CDR3 DNA, read in part, is TGTGCCAGCAGGGACAACCGAGAGACG. It specifies CASRDNRET. In full, the CDR3 is CASRDNRETQYF. This chain uses TRBV6-2 or TRBV6-3 with TRBJ2-3; perhaps TRBD1 as D (5 bases). The read falls 3 residues short of the CDR3 end, and the missing part is taken from the germline J gene. CDR3 size: 12 residues. Germline assignment: CDR1 MNHEY and CDR2 SVGEGT.

In this sample, this clone turned up a few times. The read is 3 residues too short to cover the CDR3 end, so that end is filled in from the germline J gene. The V and J genes are TRBV5-1 and TRBJ2-3; either TRBD1 or TRBD2 may fit D (5 bases each). CDR1 SGHRS and CDR2 YFSETQ come from the germline V gene. The CDR3 consists of 14 residues. CDR3 bases read: TGCGCCAGCAGCTCCGCTTCAGGGTGGGAGACG. Amino acids: CASSSASGWET. In full, the CDR3 is CASSSASGWETQYF.

This clone was detected many times. With the read ending 3 residues before the CDR3 end, the germline J gene is used to fill in that end. The gene calls are TRBV30 and TRBJ1-6; 9 bases align to TRBD1. V lost 5 bases to trimming and J lost 8 bases; unmatched junction nucleotides: 1. Germline V gene sequence: CDR1 GTSNPN, CDR2 SVGIG (reference sequence). CDR3 length equals 12 residues. The CDR3 is CAWGQGHSPLHF. The part of the CDR3 DNA that was read is TGTGCCTGGGGACAGGGGCATTCACCC.